Presented here are 16 T cell receptor beta chains from one specimen sequenced in a study of early T cells in non-severe SARS-CoV-2 infection (dated by TCRdb to about 2021). To prepare the library, 5' RACE was applied. Sequencing used a NextSeq 500. Clones were called with MiXCR by TCRdb after fastp trimmed the public reads at Q25, and only in-frame beta chains were retained. Rows merge per CDR3 protein into single entries with the most common DNA and genes. Here the sample has under 50,000 distinct CDR3 sequences; less than 30% occur a single time. Jointly, the top ten make up roughly 4.2% of the sample. Sequenced material: whole blood, taken at baseline. These TCRs come from an adult who was a healthcare worker with PCR-confirmed SARS-CoV-2 infection or an uninfected control (not recorded which).

This CDR3 reads CASRQGRGANVLTF. Here the CDR3 DNA reads TGTGCCAGCAGACAGGGGCGGGGGGCCAACGTCCTGACTTTC. The V and J genes are TRBV27 and TRBJ2-6; 7 bases line up with TRBD1. In germline, CDR1 is MNHEY, CDR2 SMNVEV (reference sequence). Germline trimming cut 6 bases from V and 4 bases from J; bases unmatched to any gene: 3. CDR3 size: 14 residues.

The rearrangement links TRBV27 to TRBJ2-7; tentative D call: TRBD1 (8 bases). The germline V and J ends were trimmed by 6 bases and 1 base, with 16 bases remaining between them. Per germline, CDR1 MNHEY and CDR2 SMNVEV (reference sequence). The CDR3 sequence is 15 residues long. The CDR3 DNA reads TGTGCCAGCAGCTATGACAGGGGAGGGTCCTACGAGCAGTACTTC. As protein: CASSYDRGGSYEQYF.

This clonotype was seen a handful of times. V and J are TRBV5-5 and TRBJ2-5, with a weak D call TRBD2 (5 bases). With 3 bases removed from V and 0 bases from J, the gap between germline ends came to 15 bases. Germline-derived CDR1 and CDR2 are SGHKS and YYEKEE (reference sequence). This CDR3 has 16 residues. This chain's CDR3 is CASSYPPVLDQETQYF. The CDR3 region has the DNA TGTGCCAGCAGCTACCCACCTGTACTAGACCAAGAGACCCAGTACTTC. The variable domain in full, with the rest retrieved from reference TRBV5-5 and TRBJ2-5, is DAGVTQSPTHLIKTRGQQVTLRCSPISGHKSVSWYQQVLGQGPQFIFQYYEKEERGRGNFPDRFSARQFPNYSSELNVNALLLGDSALYLCASSYPPVLDQETQYFGPGTRLLVL.

The CDR3 DNA is TGTGCCAGCAGCGGAGGACGGAAATATGAAAAACTGTTTTTT. Translation gives CASSGGRKYEKLFF. J is TRBJ1-4 and V is TRBV7-9, with D unresolved. Germline V gene sequence: CDR1 SEHNR, CDR2 FQNEAQ (reference sequence). V lost 5 bases to trimming and J lost 6 bases, with 13 bases between them. The CDR3 is 14 residues long.

The chain is built from TRBV11-2 and TRBJ1-2; D gene unclear. The germline V and J ends were trimmed by 2 bases and 8 bases, with 12 bases remaining between them. This CDR3 contains 13 residues. Germline lookup yields CDR1 SGHAT and CDR2 FQNNGV. DNA of the CDR3: TGTGCCAGCAGCTTAACTTTCGGCTCGGGCTACACCTTC. Protein product: CASSLTFGSGYTF.

This chain links TRBV9 with TRBJ1-2; weak D call: TRBD1 (6 bases). This CDR3 has 18 amino acids. Between the trimmed V and J ends, which lost 4 bases and 0 bases, there was a span of 22 bases. Germline lookup yields CDR1 SGDLS and CDR2 YYNGEE. CDR3 bases: TGTGCCAGCAGCACCCGCACCGGGACACCTAGCACTAACTATGGCTACACCTTC. Amino acid sequence: CASSTRTGTPSTNYGYTF.

V is TRBV7-2 and J is TRBJ2-7; a weak D match, TRBD1 (5 bases). The CDR3 runs 17 residues. CDR1 and CDR2 (germline): SGHTA, FQGNSA. Trimming removed 5 bases from V and 3 bases from J, with 23 bases in between. The CDR3 nucleotides are TGTGCCAGCAGCGATCTTAAGAGTAGCTCACAGGTCTACGAGCAGTACTTC. Its translation is CASSDLKSSSQVYEQYF.

V gene TRBV10-3 combines with J gene TRBJ2-7; TRBD1 matches at 9 bases. Germline V gene data show CDR1 as ENHRY and CDR2 as SYGVKD. J lost 4 bases, V lost 3 bases, and 7 bases had no gene match. CDR3 size: 15 residues. CDR3 region: CAISDRDRASYEQYF. The CDR3 nucleotides read TGTGCCATCAGTGACCGGGACAGGGCTTCGTACGAGCAGTACTTC.

The chain carries TRBV25-1 and TRBJ2-2, with 7 bases identical to TRBD1. The length of the CDR3 is 17 residues. CDR1 is MGHDK, CDR2 SYGVNS, per germline. After removal of 1 base from V and 0 bases from J, the junction contained 5 bases not matched to a gene. CDR3 sequence: CASSESRTGTNTGELFF. The CDR3 DNA follows: TGTGCCAGCAGTGAATCAAGGACAGGAACGAACACCGGGGAGCTGTTTTTT.

There are a few counts of this clonotype. In DNA form, the CDR3 reads TGTGCCAGCAGCGGGGGACGAGATTATGGCTACACCTTC. It encodes CASSGGRDYGYTF. J is TRBJ1-2 and V is TRBV5-4; maybe TRBD1 (5 bases). CDR3 size: 13 residues. V gave up 4 bases and J gave up 5 bases, with 12 bases separating them. Per germline, CDR1 SGHNT and CDR2 YYREEE (reference sequence).

This clonotype was seen ten or more times. The chain recombines TRBV19 with TRBJ2-5; D tentatively reads TRBD1 or TRBD2 (6 bases each). Between the trimmed V and J ends, which lost 5 bases and 5 bases, there was a span of 15 bases. Germline V CDR1 and CDR2: LNHDA, SQIVND (reference sequence). This CDR3 is built from 14 residues. CDR3 region: CASSPSGEAETQYF. The CDR3 coding sequence is TGTGCCAGTAGTCCTTCAGGGGAGGCGGAGACCCAGTACTTC.

There are a few counts of this clonotype. The chain uses TRBV10-1 and TRBJ2-3; no firm D call. The germline V gene encodes CDR1 WNHNN and CDR2 SYGVQD (reference sequence). The CDR3 consists of 13 residues. V was trimmed by 2 bases and J by 4 bases, leaving 7 bases between them. CDR3 bases: TGCGCCAGCAGTGAGAGGTCGGCAGATACGCAGTATTTT. This translates into CASSERSADTQYF.

The V and J genes are TRBV7-6 and TRBJ2-5; D is ambiguous. This CDR3 is 13 amino acids long. Per the germline V gene, CDR1 is SGHVS and CDR2 is FNYEAQ. V was cut by 2 bases and J by 2 bases, with 6 bases left in between. The CDR3 region is CASSLSNQETQYF. As DNA, the CDR3 is TGTGCCAGCAGCTTAAGCAATCAAGAGACCCAGTACTTC.

Ten or more counts support this clonotype. V and J are TRBV13 and TRBJ2-1; TRBD2 might be the D (5 bases). The length of the CDR3 is 15 residues. The V gene's germline CDR1 is PRHDT and CDR2 FYEKMQ (reference sequence). V was trimmed by 0 bases and J by 5 bases, leaving 11 bases between them. The CDR3 region has the DNA TGTGCCAGCAGCTTAGGGGCACGGCGGGACAATGAGCAGTTCTTC. Its protein is CASSLGARRDNEQFF.

This chain uses TRBV18 with TRBJ2-3, with D perhaps given as TRBD1 or TRBD2 (5 bases each). The CDR3 sequence is 14 residues long. With 2 bases removed from V and 4 bases from J, the gap between germline ends came to 10 bases. The V gene's germline CDR1 is KGHSH and CDR2 LQKENI. The CDR3 nucleotides are TGTGCCAGCTCACCAGGGGGATTCCCAGATACGCAGTATTTT. Translating gives CASSPGGFPDTQYF. Full variable domain (remainder filled in from reference TRBV18 and TRBJ2-3): NAGVMQNPRHLVRRRGQEARLRCSPMKGHSHVYWYRQLPEEGLKFMVYLQKENIIDESGMPKERFSAEFPKEGPSILRIQQVVRGDSAAYFCASSPGGFPDTQYFGPGTRLTVL.

This chain connects TRBV29-1 to TRBJ2-2, with 8 bases identical to TRBD1. This CDR3 is 13 amino acids long. The junction had 4 bases not matched to a gene; V was cut back by 7 bases and J by 3 bases. Germline assignment: CDR1 SQVTM and CDR2 ANQGSEA. CDR3 nucleotides: TGCAGCGCCCGGACAGGGTACACCGGGGAGCTGTTTTTT. Translated: CSARTGYTGELFF.